A selection of T cell receptor beta chains follows, all from one sample in a study of blood T cell repertoires in COVID-19. TCRdb's copy holds only in-frame clones and misses some; the assay was immunoSEQ multiplex PCR. The sample lists tens of thousands of clones; more than 80% were seen once. The sequenced material came from peripheral blood. The receptors were gathered from a woman over 75 with acute or convalescent COVID-19. The CDR3 runs from the conserved cysteine through the conserved F or W. The order of the fields is J gene, clone size, D gene, V gene, CDR3 DNA, CDR3 protein. A D gene is named only where the DNA matches it firmly. Rows may omit the clone size; those that give it use once, few, many or a size class.

J gene: TRBJ2-7; clone size: once; D gene: TRBD1; V gene: TRBV5-4; CDR3 DNA: TGTGCCAGCAGCATCAGACAGGGAAGCTACGAGCAGTACTTC; CDR3 protein: CASSIRQGSYEQYF
J gene: TRBJ2-1; clone size: .; D gene: .; V gene: TRBV2; CDR3 DNA: TGTGCCAGCAGCCAACACCAGGAGCAGTTCTTC; CDR3 protein: CASSQHQEQFF
J gene: TRBJ2-3; clone size: .; D gene: TRBD2; V gene: TRBV5-3; CDR3 DNA: TGTGCCAGAACCTTAGCGGGAGGATTTAGCACAGATACGCAGTATTTT; CDR3 protein: CARTLAGGFSTDTQYF
J gene: TRBJ1-1; clone size: .; D gene: TRBD1; V gene: TRBV28; CDR3 DNA: TGTGCCAGCAGTTCACGCTGGACAGGGTATACTGAAGCTTTCTTT; CDR3 protein: CASSSRWTGYTEAFF
J gene: TRBJ2-3; clone size: .; D gene: .; V gene: TRBV3-1/TRBV3-2; CDR3 DNA: TGTGCCAGCAGCCAAGTAGATGATACGCAGTATTTT; CDR3 protein: CASSQVDDTQYF
J gene: TRBJ2-5; clone size: .; D gene: .; V gene: TRBV2; CDR3 DNA: TGTGCCAGCGGGTCGGGGAACGAGGAGACCCAGTACTTC; CDR3 protein: CASGSGNEETQYF
J gene: TRBJ1-1; clone size: medium-sized; D gene: .; V gene: TRBV6-5; CDR3 DNA: TGTGCCACGAACTTACAGGGTAGCACTGAAGCTTTCTTT; CDR3 protein: CATNLQGSTEAFF
J gene: TRBJ1-2; clone size: .; D gene: .; V gene: TRBV12-1; CDR3 DNA: TGTGCCAGCAGGCCCCGCCGGGAGGCATCGGGCTATGGCTACACCTTC; CDR3 protein: CASRPRREASGYGYTF
J gene: TRBJ1-1; clone size: once; D gene: TRBD1; V gene: TRBV6-6; CDR3 DNA: TGTGCCAGCAGTTACGGGACAGCGAACACTGAAGCTTTCTTT; CDR3 protein: CASSYGTANTEAFF
J gene: TRBJ1-2; clone size: .; D gene: TRBD1; V gene: TRBV5-1; CDR3 DNA: TGCGCCAGCAGCGACGACAGGGGTTCCTATGGCTACACCTTC; CDR3 protein: CASSDDRGSYGYTF